In its sample, the clone carrying this T cell receptor beta chain was seen a few times. Its antigen is not known. Germline CDR1 and CDR2: SGHTA and FQGTGA. The CDR3 covers 16 residues. V lost 2 bases and J lost 2; bases outside the gene matches: 6. The data derive from a study of siplizumab effects on memory and regulatory T cells. Study-level findings and limits: Proliferating Tregs' suppressive function in siplizumab cultures went unconfirmed. Naive T cells appeared more diverse than memory cells and seemed to be major alloresponse contributors.

The table came from immunoSEQ multiplex PCR; TCRdb's copy has only in-frame clones and leaves some out. Of roughly 100,000 clones in the sample, 93% are singletons; the top ten hold roughly 7.1%. This chain joins TRBV7-3 and TRBJ2-1; 7 bases align to TRBD2. The TCR originated in a human donor in good health. Sequences were obtained from CD8+ T cells sorted from blood. CDR3 protein: CASSLGRGLTYNEQFF. The CDR3 DNA is TGTGCCAGCAGCTTAGGTAGGGGACTAACCTACAATGAGCAGTTCTTC.